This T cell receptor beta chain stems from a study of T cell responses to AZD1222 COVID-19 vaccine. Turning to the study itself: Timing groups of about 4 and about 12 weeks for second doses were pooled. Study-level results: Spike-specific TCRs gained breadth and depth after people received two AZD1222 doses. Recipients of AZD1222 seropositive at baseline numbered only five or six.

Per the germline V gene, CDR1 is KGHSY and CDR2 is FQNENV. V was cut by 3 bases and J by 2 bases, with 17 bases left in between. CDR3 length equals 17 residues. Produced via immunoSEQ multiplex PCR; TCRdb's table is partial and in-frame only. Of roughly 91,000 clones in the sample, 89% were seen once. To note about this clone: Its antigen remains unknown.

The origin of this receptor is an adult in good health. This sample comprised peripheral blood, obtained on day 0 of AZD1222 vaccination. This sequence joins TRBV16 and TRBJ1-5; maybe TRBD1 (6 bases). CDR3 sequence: CASSHSGGQGRNQPQHF. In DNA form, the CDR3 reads TGTGCCAGCAGCCACTCGGGAGGGCAGGGGCGCAATCAGCCCCAGCATTTT.